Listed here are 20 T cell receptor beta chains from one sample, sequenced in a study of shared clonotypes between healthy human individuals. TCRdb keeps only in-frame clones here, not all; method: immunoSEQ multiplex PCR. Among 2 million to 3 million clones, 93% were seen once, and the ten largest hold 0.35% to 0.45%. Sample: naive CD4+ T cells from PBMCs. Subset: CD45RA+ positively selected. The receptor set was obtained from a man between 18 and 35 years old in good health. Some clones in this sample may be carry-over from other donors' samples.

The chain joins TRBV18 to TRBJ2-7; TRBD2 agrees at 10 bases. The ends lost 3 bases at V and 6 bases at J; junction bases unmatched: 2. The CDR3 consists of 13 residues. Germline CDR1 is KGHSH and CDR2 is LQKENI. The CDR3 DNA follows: TGTGCCAGCTCACCGCGGACTAGCGGCGAGCAGTACTTC. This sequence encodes CASSPRTSGEQYF.

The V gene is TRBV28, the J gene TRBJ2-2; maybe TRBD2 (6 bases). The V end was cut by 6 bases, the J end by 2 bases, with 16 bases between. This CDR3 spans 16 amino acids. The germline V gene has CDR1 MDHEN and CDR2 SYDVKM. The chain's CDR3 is CASSSGALDNTGELFF. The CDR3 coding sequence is TGTGCCAGCAGCTCGGGAGCTTTAGACAACACCGGGGAGCTGTTTTTT.

CDR3 amino acids: CASSRDGGGAETQYF. The DNA for the CDR3 is TGTGCCAGCAGCCGGGACGGAGGGGGCGCAGAGACCCAGTACTTC. The J gene is TRBJ2-5, the V gene TRBV4-2, with D maybe TRBD1 (7 bases). The V and J ends lost 4 bases and 4 bases respectively, with 16 bases between them. The CDR3 has 15 amino acids. CDR1 is LGHNA, CDR2 YNFKEQ, per germline.

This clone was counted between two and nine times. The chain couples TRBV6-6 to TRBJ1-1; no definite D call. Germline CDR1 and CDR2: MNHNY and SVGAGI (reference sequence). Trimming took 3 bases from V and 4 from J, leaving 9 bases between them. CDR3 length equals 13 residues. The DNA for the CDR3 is TGTGCCAGCAGTTATACGGGTGGCACTGAAGCTTTCTTT. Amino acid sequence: CASSYTGGTEAFF.

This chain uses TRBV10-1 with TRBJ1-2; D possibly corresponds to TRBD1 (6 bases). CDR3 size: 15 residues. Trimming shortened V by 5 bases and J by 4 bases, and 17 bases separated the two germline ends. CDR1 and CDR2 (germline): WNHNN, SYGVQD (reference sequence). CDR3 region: CASSRRGTPRYGYTF. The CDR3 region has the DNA TGCGCCAGCAGTAGGAGGGGGACACCTCGCTATGGCTACACCTTC.

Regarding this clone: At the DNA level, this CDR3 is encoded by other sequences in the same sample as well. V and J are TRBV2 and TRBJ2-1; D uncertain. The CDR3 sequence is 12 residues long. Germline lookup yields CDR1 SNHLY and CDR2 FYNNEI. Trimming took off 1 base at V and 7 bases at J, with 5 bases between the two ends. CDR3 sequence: CASSEGANEQFF. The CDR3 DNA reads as TGTGCCAGCAGTGAAGGGGCGAATGAGCAGTTCTTC.

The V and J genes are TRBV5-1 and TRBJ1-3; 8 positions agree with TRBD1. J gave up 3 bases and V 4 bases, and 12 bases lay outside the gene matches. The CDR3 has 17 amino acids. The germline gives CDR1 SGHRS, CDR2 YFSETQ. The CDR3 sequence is CASSPGGQGAYGNTIYF. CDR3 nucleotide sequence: TGCGCCAGCAGCCCTGGAGGGCAGGGGGCTTATGGAAACACCATATATTTT.

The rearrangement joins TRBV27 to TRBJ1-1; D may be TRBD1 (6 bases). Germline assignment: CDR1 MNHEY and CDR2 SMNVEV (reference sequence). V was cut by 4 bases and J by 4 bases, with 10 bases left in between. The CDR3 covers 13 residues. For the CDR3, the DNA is TGTGCCAGCAGTTCCCAGGGGTTCACTGAAGCTTTCTTT. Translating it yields CASSSQGFTEAFF.

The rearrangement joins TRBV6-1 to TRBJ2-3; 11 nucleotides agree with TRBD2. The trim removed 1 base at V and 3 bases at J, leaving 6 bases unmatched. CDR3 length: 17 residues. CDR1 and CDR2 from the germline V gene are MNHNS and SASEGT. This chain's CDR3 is CASSEDRLAGGTDTQYF. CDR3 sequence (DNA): TGTGCCAGCAGTGAAGATCGGCTAGCGGGAGGAACAGATACGCAGTATTTT.

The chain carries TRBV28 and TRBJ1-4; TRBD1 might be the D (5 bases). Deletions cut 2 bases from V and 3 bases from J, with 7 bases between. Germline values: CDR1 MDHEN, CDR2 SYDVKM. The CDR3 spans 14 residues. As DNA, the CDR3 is TGTGCCAGCAGTTTACAGGGTTCTAATGAAAAACTGTTTTTT. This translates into CASSLQGSNEKLFF. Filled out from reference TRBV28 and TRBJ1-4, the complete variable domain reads DVKVTQSSRYLVKRTGEKVFLECVQDMDHENMFWYRQDPGLGLRLIYFSYDVKMKEKGDIPEGYSVSREKKERFSLILESASTNQTSMYLCASSLQGSNEKLFFGSGTQLSVL.

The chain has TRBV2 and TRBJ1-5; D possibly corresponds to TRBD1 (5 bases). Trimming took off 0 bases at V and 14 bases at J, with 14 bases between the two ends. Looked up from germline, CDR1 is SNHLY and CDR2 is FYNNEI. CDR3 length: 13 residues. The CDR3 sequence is CASSEAGVGAEHF. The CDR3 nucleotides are TGTGCCAGCAGTGAAGCAGGGGTAGGGGCCGAGCATTTT.

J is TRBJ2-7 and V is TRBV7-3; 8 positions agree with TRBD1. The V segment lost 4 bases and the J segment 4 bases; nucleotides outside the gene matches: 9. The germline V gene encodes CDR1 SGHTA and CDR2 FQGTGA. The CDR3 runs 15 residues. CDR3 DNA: TGTGCCAGCAGCTCGGGGGCAGGGGGCCAGTACGAGCAGTACTTC. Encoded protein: CASSSGAGGQYEQYF.

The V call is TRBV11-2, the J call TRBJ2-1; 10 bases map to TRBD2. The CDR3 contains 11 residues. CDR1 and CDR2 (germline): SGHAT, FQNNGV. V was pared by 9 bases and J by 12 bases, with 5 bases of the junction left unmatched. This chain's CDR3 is CASLAGVGQFF. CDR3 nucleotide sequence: TGTGCCAGTCTAGCGGGGGTTGGGCAGTTCTTC.

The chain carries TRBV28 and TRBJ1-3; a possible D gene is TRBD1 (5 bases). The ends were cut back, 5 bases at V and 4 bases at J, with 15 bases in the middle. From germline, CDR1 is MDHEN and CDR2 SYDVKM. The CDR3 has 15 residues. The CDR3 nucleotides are TGTGCCAGCAGTCCCCTAGGGGCAGGCGGAAACACCATATATTTT. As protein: CASSPLGAGGNTIYF. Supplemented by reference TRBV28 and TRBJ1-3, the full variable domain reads DVKVTQSSRYLVKRTGEKVFLECVQDMDHENMFWYRQDPGLGLRLIYFSYDVKMKEKGDIPEGYSVSREKKERFSLILESASTNQTSMYLCASSPLGAGGNTIYFGEGSWLTVV.

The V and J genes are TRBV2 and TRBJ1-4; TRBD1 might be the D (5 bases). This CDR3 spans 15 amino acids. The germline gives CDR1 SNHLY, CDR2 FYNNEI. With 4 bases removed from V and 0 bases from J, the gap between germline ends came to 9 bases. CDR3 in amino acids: CASSAVGATNEKLFF. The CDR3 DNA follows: TGTGCCAGCAGTGCCGTGGGGGCAACTAATGAAAAACTGTTTTTT.

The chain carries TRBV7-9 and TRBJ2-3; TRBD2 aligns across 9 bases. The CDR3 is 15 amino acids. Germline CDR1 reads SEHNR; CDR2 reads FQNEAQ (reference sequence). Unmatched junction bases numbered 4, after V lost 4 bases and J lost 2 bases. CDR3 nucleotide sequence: TGTGCCAGCAGCTCTGGCGGGAGGGCCACAGATACGCAGTATTTT. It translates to CASSSGGRATDTQYF.

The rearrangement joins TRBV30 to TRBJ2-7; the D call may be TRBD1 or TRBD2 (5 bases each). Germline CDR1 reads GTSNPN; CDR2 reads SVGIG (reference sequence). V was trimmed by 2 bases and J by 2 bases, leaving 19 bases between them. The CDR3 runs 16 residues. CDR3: CAWSLNTGTATYEQYF. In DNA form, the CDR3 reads TGTGCCTGGAGTCTAAACACCGGGACGGCAACCTACGAGCAGTACTTC.

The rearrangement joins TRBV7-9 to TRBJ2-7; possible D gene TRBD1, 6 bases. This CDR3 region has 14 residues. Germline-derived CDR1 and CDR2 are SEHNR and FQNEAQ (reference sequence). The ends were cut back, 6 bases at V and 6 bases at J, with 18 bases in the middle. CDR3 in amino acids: CASRDGGRTIEQYF. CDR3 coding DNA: TGTGCCAGCAGGGATGGGGGCAGGACGATCGAGCAGTACTTC.

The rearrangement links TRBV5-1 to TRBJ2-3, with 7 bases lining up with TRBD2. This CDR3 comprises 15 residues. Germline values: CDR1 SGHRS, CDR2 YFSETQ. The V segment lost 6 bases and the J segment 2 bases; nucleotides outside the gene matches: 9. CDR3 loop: CASKDLAANTDTQYF. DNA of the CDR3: TGCGCCAGCAAAGACCTAGCGGCTAACACAGATACGCAGTATTTT.

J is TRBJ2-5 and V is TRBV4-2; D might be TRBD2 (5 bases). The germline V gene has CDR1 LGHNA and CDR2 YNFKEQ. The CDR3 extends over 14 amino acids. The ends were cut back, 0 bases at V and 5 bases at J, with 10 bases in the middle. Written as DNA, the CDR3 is TGTGCCAGCAGCCAAGATTGGGAGTTGGAGACCCAGTACTTC. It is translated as CASSQDWELETQYF.